Only a few counts were recorded for the clone carrying this TCR beta chain. Profiling relied on immunoSEQ multiplex PCR, and the TCRdb table lists in-frame clones only, not all of them. The table records around 250,000 clones, roughly nine tenths of them present only once. This study enrolled people aged 18 to 89 from approximately 25 US geographic areas. Cohorts were determined from participant-reported clinical history. CDR3 length: 15 amino acids. Trimming removed 6 bases at V and 3 bases at J, with 17 bases between. The germline CDR1 and CDR2 sequences are SNHLY and FYNNEI. This sample is drawn from a study of blood T cell repertoires in COVID-19. Across the study: The United States, Italy and Spain supplied acute and convalescent COVID-19 samples. The analysed material was cDNA or gDNA that came from T cells, B-cell-depleted T cells, or PBMCs.

The chain joins TRBV2 to TRBJ1-1; the D gene is possibly TRBD1 (6 bases). The specimen sequenced was PBMCs or T cells enriched from blood (not recorded which). This sequence originates from a human donor in a cohort exposed to, infected with or recovered from COVID-19 (not recorded which). The donor label of this sample is uncertain. CDR3 sequence (DNA): TGTGCCAGCAGAGGGAGGAAAGGGGGGGACACTGAAGCTTTCTTT. Its protein product is CASRGRKGGDTEAFF.